What follows are 25 T cell receptor beta chains derived from one specimen sequenced in a study of blood T cell repertoires in COVID-19. Libraries were prepared by immunoSEQ multiplex PCR; TCRdb keeps only in-frame clonotypes and omits some of them. Here the sample spans around 300,000 clones, over 85% being singletons. Input material: PBMCs or T cells enriched from blood (not recorded which). These receptors originate from a woman in her sixties or seventies who had recovered from COVID-19.

The genes are TRBV3-1 (or the pseudogene TRBV3-2) and TRBJ1-5; D may be TRBD1 (6 bases). V was pared by 0 bases and J by 3 bases, with 12 bases between. The CDR3 is made up of 16 amino acids. In germline, CDR1 is LGHDT, CDR2 YNNKEL (reference sequence). Here the CDR3 reads CASSQDTGTTNQPQHF. The CDR3 DNA is TGTGCCAGCAGCCAAGATACAGGGACGACCAATCAGCCCCAGCATTTT.

This chain links TRBV3-1 (or the pseudogene TRBV3-2) with TRBJ2-3; a possible D gene is TRBD2 (6 bases). Germline CDR1 and CDR2: LGHDT and YNNKEL (reference sequence). The length of the CDR3 is 15 residues. Trimming cost V 5 bases and J 0 bases, with 12 bases left between them. For the CDR3, the DNA is TGTGCCAGCAGCTCCCTCGGGGGTAGCACAGATACGCAGTATTTT. It encodes CASSSLGGSTDTQYF.

This clone was recorded once. This sequence joins TRBV19 and TRBJ2-7; maybe TRBD2 (7 bases). V was shortened by 6 bases and J by 2 bases, with 17 bases between the two germline ends. The length of the CDR3 is 15 residues. The germline gives CDR1 LNHDA, CDR2 SQIVND (reference sequence). CDR3 sequence reads: CASRPRGAVAYEQYF. CDR3 nucleotides: TGTGCCAGTAGGCCCCGGGGGGCGGTGGCCTACGAGCAGTACTTC. Full variable domain (missing parts from reference TRBV19 and TRBJ2-7): DGGITQSPKYLFRKEGQNVTLSCEQNLNHDAMYWYRQDPGQGLRLIYYSQIVNDFQKGDIAEGYSVSREKKESFPLTVTSAQKNPTAFYLCASRPRGAVAYEQYFGPGTRLTVT.

This rearrangement joins TRBV5-6 to TRBJ2-7, with 12 nucleotides matching TRBD2. Per germline, CDR1 SGHDT and CDR2 YYEEEE. The trim removed 4 bases at V and 6 bases at J, leaving 8 bases unmatched. The CDR3 totals 15 residues. CDR3 DNA sequence: TGTGCCAGCAGCCCGGCTAGCGGGGGGGCTCTCGAGCAGTACTTC. Translated, it gives CASSPASGGALEQYF.

The CDR3 reads CASSPMFGAAKNIQYF. In nucleotides, the CDR3 is TGTGCCAGCTCACCGATGTTTGGGGCGGCCAAAAACATTCAGTACTTC. This rearrangement joins TRBV18 to TRBJ2-4; the D gene is possibly TRBD1 (5 bases). Germline loops: CDR1 KGHSH, CDR2 LQKENI. The germline V and J ends were trimmed by 3 bases and 1 base, with 13 bases remaining between them. The CDR3 covers 16 residues.

The gene calls are TRBV19 and TRBJ1-5; 7 nucleotides agree with TRBD1. CDR3 length: 14 residues. After removal of 1 base from V and 11 bases from J, the junction contained 8 bases not matched to a gene. The V gene's germline CDR1 is LNHDA and CDR2 SQIVND (reference sequence). The CDR3 DNA follows: TGTGCCAGTAGTATAGTTGACAGGGTTGAGACCCAGCATTTT. It translates to CASSIVDRVETQHF.

This chain's CDR3 is CASSPRDRENTEAFF. The CDR3 region has the DNA TGTGCCAGCAGCCCTCGGGACAGGGAGAACACTGAAGCTTTCTTT. The chain combines TRBV3-1 (or the pseudogene TRBV3-2) with TRBJ1-1, with 9 positions matching TRBD1. From germline, CDR1 is LGHDT and CDR2 YNNKEL (reference sequence). CDR3 length equals 15 residues. The V segment lost 4 bases and the J segment 1 base; nucleotides outside the gene matches: 4.

The genes are TRBV5-6 and TRBJ2-2, with D hard to call. The CDR3 covers 14 residues. V was shortened by 2 bases and J by 1 base, with 6 bases between the two germline ends. Germline V gene data show CDR1 as SGHDT and CDR2 as YYEEEE. CDR3 in amino acids: CASSLSGNTGELFF. In nucleotides, the CDR3 is TGTGCCAGCAGCTTATCGGGGAACACCGGGGAGCTGTTTTTT.

The rearrangement links TRBV2 to TRBJ1-5; D remains unclear. This CDR3 region has 14 residues. Trimming took off 2 bases at V and 0 bases at J, with 5 bases between the two ends. Looked up from germline, CDR1 is SNHLY and CDR2 is FYNNEI. The CDR3 bases are TGTGCCAGCAGTGAACAGATTAGCAATCAGCCCCAGCATTTT. This translates into CASSEQISNQPQHF. Full variable domain (missing parts from reference TRBV2 and TRBJ1-5): EPEVTQTPSHQVTQMGQEVILRCVPISNHLYFYWYRQILGQKVEFLVSFYNNEISEKSEIFDDQFSVERPDGSNFTLKIRSTKLEDSAMYFCASSEQISNQPQHFGDGTRLSIL.

The rearrangement links TRBV6-6 to TRBJ1-4; D remains ambiguous. Looked up from germline, CDR1 is MNHNY and CDR2 is SVGAGI (reference sequence). The germline V and J ends were trimmed by 6 bases and 5 bases, with 10 bases remaining between them. CDR3 length equals 13 residues. This chain's CDR3 is CASRDTGNEKLFF. Written as DNA, the CDR3 is TGTGCCAGCAGAGACACGGGGAATGAAAAACTGTTTTTT.

The chain joins TRBV5-8 to TRBJ1-1; TRBD1 matches 9 bases. J gave up 0 bases and V 1 base, and 4 bases lay outside the gene matches. The CDR3 loop spans 16 amino acids. CDR1 and CDR2 from the germline V gene are SGHTS and YDEGEE. The CDR3 spells CASSLYTGGMNTEAFF. The CDR3 DNA reads as TGTGCCAGCAGCTTGTATACAGGGGGCATGAACACTGAAGCTTTCTTT.

The chain is built from TRBV6-5 and TRBJ2-1; 9 nucleotides align to TRBD1. The CDR3 runs 16 residues. CDR1 and CDR2 (germline): MNHEY, SVGAGI. Germline trimming cut 4 bases from V and 6 bases from J; bases unmatched to any gene: 10. The CDR3 DNA sequence: TGTGCCAGCAGTTCCACCGGGACAGGGTCTGTCAATGAGCAGTTCTTC. It codes for CASSSTGTGSVNEQFF.

The chain is built from TRBV5-5 and TRBJ2-5; tentatively, D is TRBD2 (7 bases). The CDR3 loop spans 15 amino acids. Trimming removed 5 bases from V and 3 bases from J, with 17 bases in between. The germline gives CDR1 SGHKS, CDR2 YYEKEE (reference sequence). The CDR3: CASSSPGGGEETQYF. In DNA form, the CDR3 reads TGTGCCAGCAGTTCCCCGGGGGGCGGGGAAGAGACCCAGTACTTC.

The chain recombines TRBV7-3 with TRBJ2-5; TRBD1 matches at 9 bases. Trimming at V came to 5 bases and at J to 3 bases, leaving 4 bases not matched to a gene. Germline CDR1 is SGHTA and CDR2 is FQGTGA. The CDR3 has 14 residues. The CDR3 DNA is TGTGCCAGCAGCCCGGGACAGGGCAAAGAGACCCAGTACTTC. This gives the protein CASSPGQGKETQYF.

The chain couples TRBV30 to TRBJ1-1, with a weak D call TRBD1 (5 bases). V was clipped by 1 base and J by 0 bases, with 15 bases between them. Germline V gene sequence: CDR1 GTSNPN, CDR2 SVGIG (reference sequence). The CDR3 loop spans 16 amino acids. CDR3 sequence reads: CAWSAPGGSLNTEAFF. The CDR3 DNA sequence: TGTGCCTGGAGTGCGCCCGGGGGTTCCTTGAACACTGAAGCTTTCTTT. Full variable domain (missing parts from reference TRBV30 and TRBJ1-1): SQTIHQWPATLVQPVGSPLSLECTVEGTSNPNLYWYRQAAGRGLQLLFYSVGIGQISSEVPQNLSASRPQDRQFILSSKKLLLSDSGFYLCAWSAPGGSLNTEAFFGQGTRLTVV.

This clone has only a few counts. V and J are TRBV7-3 and TRBJ1-1, with 9 bases fitting TRBD1. Germline CDR1 is SGHTA and CDR2 is FQGTGA. V was clipped by 3 bases and J by 7 bases; unmatched bases: 3. The CDR3 totals 13 residues. Here the CDR3 reads CASSLGQGNEAFF. The CDR3 DNA sequence: TGTGCCAGCAGCTTGGGACAGGGTAATGAAGCTTTCTTT.

This clone showed up just once. J is TRBJ2-1 and V is TRBV24-1; 7 bases fit TRBD1. Germline CDR1 and CDR2: KGHDR and SFDVKD. This CDR3 region has 15 residues. Losses at the gene ends were 4 bases for V and 2 bases for J; bases not matched to a gene: 4. The CDR3 DNA is TGTGCCACCAGTGACTGGGACAGAACCTACAATGAGCAGTTCTTC. Protein product: CATSDWDRTYNEQFF.

The chain joins TRBV4-1 to TRBJ1-4; unclear D gene. Between the trimmed V and J ends, which lost 4 bases and 7 bases, there was a span of 13 bases. CDR1 MGHRA and CDR2 YSYEKL come from the germline V gene. The CDR3 consists of 14 residues. CDR3 coding DNA: TGCGCCAGCAGCCCCGGGAGGGAGGTTGAAAAACTGTTTTTT. This encodes CASSPGREVEKLFF.

The genes are TRBV5-1 and TRBJ1-4; possibly TRBD1 for D (6 bases). Trimming removed 4 bases at V and 0 bases at J, with 10 bases between. CDR3 size: 15 residues. The germline V gene has CDR1 SGHRS and CDR2 YFSETQ. The CDR3 DNA follows: TGCGCCAGCAGCCCACAGGGTGCAACTAATGAAAAACTGTTTTTT. Protein product: CASSPQGATNEKLFF.

The chain joins TRBV7-9 to TRBJ2-3, with TRBD1 as a possible D gene (5 bases). The germline V gene encodes CDR1 SEHNR and CDR2 FQNEAQ (reference sequence). The CDR3 contains 15 residues. The germline V and J ends were trimmed by 6 bases and 4 bases, with 17 bases remaining between them. As DNA, the CDR3 is TGTGCCAGCAGTTCAGGGCCTGGCTCTGCAGATACGCAGTATTTT. Translating gives CASSSGPGSADTQYF.

V gene TRBV28 combines with J gene TRBJ1-3, with D hard to call. V was clipped by 3 bases and J by 4 bases, with 4 bases between them. CDR1 is MDHEN and CDR2 is SYDVKM in the germline V gene. The length of the CDR3 is 12 residues. DNA of the CDR3: TGTGCCAGCAGTTTGCGGGGAAACACCATATATTTT. Translating gives CASSLRGNTIYF.

This chain links TRBV7-2 with TRBJ1-2, with 9 positions matching TRBD1. This CDR3 spans 13 amino acids. Germline V CDR1 and CDR2: SGHTA, FQGNSA. The V gene end was trimmed by 4 bases and the J gene end by 8 bases; junction bases not matched to a gene: 5. CDR3 amino acids: CASSWDRVSGYTF. As DNA, the CDR3 is TGTGCCAGCAGCTGGGACAGGGTCTCGGGCTACACCTTC.

This sequence joins TRBV5-1 and TRBJ2-3, with D maybe TRBD1 (5 bases). Per germline, CDR1 SGHRS and CDR2 YFSETQ. V lost 4 bases and J 2 bases, leaving 17 bases between the germline ends. The CDR3 covers 16 residues. The CDR3 DNA reads TGCGCCAGCAGCATACCGCAGGGATTGCCCACAGATACGCAGTATTTT. This codes for CASSIPQGLPTDTQYF.

This clone was seen only a few times. The chain links TRBV1 to TRBJ2-2; the table names TRBD1, a call not compared with the DNA. TRBV1 is described as a pseudogene. This CDR3 region has 17 residues. In DNA, the CDR3 is TGCACCAGCAGCCAAGATGGAGGGACAGGGATCACCGGGGAGCTGTTTTTT. Translated: CTSSQDGGTGITGELFF.

This clone was detected only once. The V and J genes are TRBV10-3 and TRBJ2-1; 8 bases align to TRBD2. CDR1 ENHRY and CDR2 SYGVKD come from the germline V gene. This CDR3 contains 14 residues. Trimming at V came to 10 bases and at J to 7 bases, leaving 12 bases not matched to a gene. CDR3 coding DNA: TGTGCCACCGTATTTGCGGGAGGAGCAAATGAGCAGTTCTTC. Translated, it gives CATVFAGGANEQFF.